The present T cell receptor (beta chain) was sequenced within a study of T cells after posttransplantation cyclophosphamide. Clones were read by immunoSEQ multiplex PCR, and TCRdb kept only the in-frame ones, dropping some. The repertoire consists of fewer than 13,000 clones, none detected only once. Germline CDR1 SGHTA, CDR2 FQGTGA. Trimming at V came to 1 base and at J to 9 bases, leaving 5 bases not matched to a gene. The CDR3 consists of 15 residues. This clone showed up many times. Treatment was busulfan-fludarabine conditioning, a marrow graft, and cyclophosphamide on days +3 and +4. This chain links TRBV7-3 with TRBJ2-1, with TRBD1 identical over 11 bases. The clonotype comes from a female patient in her 40s who received an allogeneic stem cell transplant from a related donor, was CMV-positive, and had no GVHD. The T cells may partly be graft donor cells. Sequencing was performed on PBMCs, taken after allogeneic stem cell transplant with posttransplant cyclophosphamide. For the CDR3, the DNA is TGTGCCAGCAGCTTAAGTGGGACAGGGGGTGTTGAGCAGTTCTTC. Protein product: CASSLSGTGGVEQFF.